Included here is one TCR beta chain sequence, with context. Its antigen is unidentified. This entry belongs to a study of siplizumab effects on memory and regulatory T cells. Study-level results: Confirmation was lacking for the suppressive function of proliferating Tregs derived from siplizumab cultures. Reactions containing siplizumab showed mappable alloreactive CD4+ clones averaging 68.8% Treg-derived, versus roughly 25% in controls. Alloreactive sequences traceable to unstimulated CD4+ memory cells were significantly reduced by siplizumab.

The ends lost 8 bases at V and 5 bases at J; junction bases unmatched: 4. Germline V CDR1 and CDR2: WSHSY, SAAADI. The CDR3 consists of 14 residues. Method: immunoSEQ multiplex PCR; TCRdb's copy keeps in-frame clones and lacks some. The sample shows about 55,000 clones, 95% to 98% of them seen only once. Sequenced material: naive CD4+ T cells sorted from blood. The sequence came from a human donor in good health. The chain employs TRBV10-2 and TRBJ2-2; 11 nucleotides align to TRBD2. The CDR3 coding sequence is TGCGCCAGCGGGACTAGCGGAGGTACCGGGGAGCTGTTTTTT. It yields the protein CASGTSGGTGELFF.